Given below is one TCR beta chain in context. The antigen is unknown. The CDR3 loop spans 13 amino acids. Germline CDR1 SGDLS, CDR2 YYNGEE. The germline V and J ends were trimmed by 7 bases and 4 bases, with 14 bases remaining between them. The sample belongs to a study of long-term antiretroviral therapy in people with HIV. Findings and limits, study-wide: Subsequent to ART, diversity was augmented yet persisted below that of transplant donor controls.

It was version v3.0 of the immunoSEQ assay that was run at survey level. Produced via immunoSEQ multiplex PCR; TCRdb's table is partial and in-frame only. The top ten clones hold more than 3% of a sample with more than 20,000 clones, roughly 86% of them seen once. Before they underwent DNA extraction, samples held 1-10 million cryopreserved PBMC. This receptor was obtained from a woman between 25 and 40 years old with HIV. The source was unsorted PBMCs, collected 1.9 years after starting antiretroviral therapy. The chain joins TRBV9 to TRBJ1-2; weak D call: TRBD1 (6 bases). CDR3 nucleotides: TGTGCCAGCCGTGGAGGACAGACCTATGGCTACACCTTC. Residues: CASRGGQTYGYTF. Complete variable domain (other parts from reference TRBV9 and TRBJ1-2): DSGVTQTPKHLITATGQRVTLRCSPRSGDLSVYWYQQSLDQGLQFLIQYYNGEERAKGNILERFSAQQFPDLHSELNLSSLELGDSALYFCASRGGQTYGYTFGSGTRLTVV.